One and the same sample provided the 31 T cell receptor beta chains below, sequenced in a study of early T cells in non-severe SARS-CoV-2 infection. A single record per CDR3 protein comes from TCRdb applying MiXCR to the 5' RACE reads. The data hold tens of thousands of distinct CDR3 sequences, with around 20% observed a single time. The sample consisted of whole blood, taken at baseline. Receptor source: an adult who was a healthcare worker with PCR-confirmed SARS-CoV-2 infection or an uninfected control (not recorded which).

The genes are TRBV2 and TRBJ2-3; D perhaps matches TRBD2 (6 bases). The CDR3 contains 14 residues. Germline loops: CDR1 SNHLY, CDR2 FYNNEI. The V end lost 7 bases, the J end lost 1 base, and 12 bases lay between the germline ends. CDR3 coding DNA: TGTGCCAGCAACGGAGGGTTCGGCACAGATACGCAGTATTTT. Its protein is CASNGGFGTDTQYF.

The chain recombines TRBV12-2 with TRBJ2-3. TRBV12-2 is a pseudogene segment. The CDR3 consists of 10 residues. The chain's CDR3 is CASRDLTQYF. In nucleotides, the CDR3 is TGTGCAAGTCGCGACCTTACGCAGTATTTT.

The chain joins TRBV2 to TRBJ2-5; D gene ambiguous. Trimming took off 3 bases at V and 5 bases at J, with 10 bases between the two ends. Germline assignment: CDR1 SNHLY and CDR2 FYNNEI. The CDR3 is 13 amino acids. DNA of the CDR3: TGTGCCAGCAGTGAGCTAAAAGTTGAGACCCAGTACTTC. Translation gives CASSELKVETQYF.

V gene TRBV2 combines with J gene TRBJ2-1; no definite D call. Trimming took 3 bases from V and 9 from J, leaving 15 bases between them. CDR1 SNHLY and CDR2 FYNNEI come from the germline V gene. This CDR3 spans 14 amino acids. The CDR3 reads CASSDVVPSGEQFF. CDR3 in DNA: TGTGCCAGCAGTGATGTGGTTCCTAGTGGTGAGCAGTTCTTC.

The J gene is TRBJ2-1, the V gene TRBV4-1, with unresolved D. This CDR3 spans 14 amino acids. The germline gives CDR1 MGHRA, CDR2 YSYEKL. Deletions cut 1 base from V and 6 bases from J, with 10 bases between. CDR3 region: CASSQVGIFNEQFF. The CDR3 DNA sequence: TGCGCCAGCAGCCAAGTAGGTATCTTCAATGAGCAGTTCTTC.

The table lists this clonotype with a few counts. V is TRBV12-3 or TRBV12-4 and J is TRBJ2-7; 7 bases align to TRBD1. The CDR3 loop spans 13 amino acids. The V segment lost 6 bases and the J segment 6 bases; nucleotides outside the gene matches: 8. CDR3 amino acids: CASSGQAPIEQYF. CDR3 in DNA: TGTGCCAGCAGCGGACAGGCTCCGATCGAGCAGTACTTC.

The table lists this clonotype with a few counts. CDR3 coding DNA: TGTGCCATCAGTGGGGACAGGGGGCTTGCTGAAGCTTTCTTT. The encoded protein is CAISGDRGLAEAFF. This chain joins TRBV10-3 and TRBJ1-1; 12 positions agree with TRBD1. The CDR3 has 14 amino acids. Germline V CDR1 and CDR2: ENHRY, SYGVKD. Unmatched junction bases numbered 3, after V lost 4 bases and J lost 6 bases.

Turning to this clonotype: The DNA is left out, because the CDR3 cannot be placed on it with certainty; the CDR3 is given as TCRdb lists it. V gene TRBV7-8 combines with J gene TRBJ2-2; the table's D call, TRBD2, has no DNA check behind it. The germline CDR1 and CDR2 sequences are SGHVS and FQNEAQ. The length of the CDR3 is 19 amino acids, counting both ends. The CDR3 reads CASSSPRSGGKPHRGAVFF.

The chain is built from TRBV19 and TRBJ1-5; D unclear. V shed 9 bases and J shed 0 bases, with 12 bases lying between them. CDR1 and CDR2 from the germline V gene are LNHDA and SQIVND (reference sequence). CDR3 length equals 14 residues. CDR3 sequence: CASNPGNSNQPQHF. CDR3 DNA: TGTGCCAGCAACCCGGGGAATAGCAATCAGCCCCAGCATTTT. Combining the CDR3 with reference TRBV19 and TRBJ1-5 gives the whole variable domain DGGITQSPKYLFRKEGQNVTLSCEQNLNHDAMYWYRQDPGQGLRLIYYSQIVNDFQKGDIAEGYSVSREKKESFPLTVTSAQKNPTAFYLCASNPGNSNQPQHFGDGTRLSIL.

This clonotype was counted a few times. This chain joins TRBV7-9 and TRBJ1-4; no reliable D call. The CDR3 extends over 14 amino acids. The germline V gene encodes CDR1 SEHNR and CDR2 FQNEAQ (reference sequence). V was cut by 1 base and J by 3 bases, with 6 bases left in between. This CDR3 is CASSLGQSNEKLFF. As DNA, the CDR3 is TGTGCCAGCAGCTTAGGGCAGTCTAATGAAAAACTGTTTTTT.

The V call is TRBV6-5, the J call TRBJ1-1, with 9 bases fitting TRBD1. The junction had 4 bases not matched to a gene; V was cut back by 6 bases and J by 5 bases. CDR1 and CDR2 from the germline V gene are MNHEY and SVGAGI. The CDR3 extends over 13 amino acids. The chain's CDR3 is CASRDRGGTEAFF. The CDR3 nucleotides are TGTGCCAGCAGAGACAGGGGGGGAACTGAAGCTTTCTTT.

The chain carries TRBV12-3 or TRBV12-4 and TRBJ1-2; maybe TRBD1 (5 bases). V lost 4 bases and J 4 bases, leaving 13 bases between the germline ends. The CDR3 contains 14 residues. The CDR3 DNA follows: TGTGCCAGCAGTTCCGGAGACAGAGGCTATGGCTACACCTTC. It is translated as CASSSGDRGYGYTF.

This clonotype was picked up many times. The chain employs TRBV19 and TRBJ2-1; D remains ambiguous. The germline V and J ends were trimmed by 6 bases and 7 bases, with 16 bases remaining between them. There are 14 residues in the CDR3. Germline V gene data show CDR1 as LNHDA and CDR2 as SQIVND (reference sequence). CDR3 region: CASRVDPSGNEQFF. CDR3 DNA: TGTGCCAGTAGGGTGGACCCGTCAGGAAATGAGCAGTTCTTC.

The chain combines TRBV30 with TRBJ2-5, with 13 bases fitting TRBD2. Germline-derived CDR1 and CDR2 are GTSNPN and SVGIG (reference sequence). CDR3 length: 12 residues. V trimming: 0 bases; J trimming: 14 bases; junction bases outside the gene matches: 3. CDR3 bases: TGTGCCTGGAGTGTACTAGCGGGGGGGCCATACTTC. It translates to CAWSVLAGGPYF.

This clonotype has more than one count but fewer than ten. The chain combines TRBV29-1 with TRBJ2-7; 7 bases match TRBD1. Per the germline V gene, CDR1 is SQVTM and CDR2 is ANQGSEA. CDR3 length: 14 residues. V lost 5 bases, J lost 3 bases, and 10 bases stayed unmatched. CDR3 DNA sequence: TGCAGCGTTCTTTTTTGGGACAGAGACTACGAGCAGTACTTC. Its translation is CSVLFWDRDYEQYF.

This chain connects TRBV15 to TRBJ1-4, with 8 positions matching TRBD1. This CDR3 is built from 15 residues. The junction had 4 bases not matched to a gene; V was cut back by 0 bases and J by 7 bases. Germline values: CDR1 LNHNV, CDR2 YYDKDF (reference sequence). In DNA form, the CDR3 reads TGTGCCACCAGCAGAGATCCCGGACAGGGTGAAAAACTGTTTTTT. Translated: CATSRDPGQGEKLFF.

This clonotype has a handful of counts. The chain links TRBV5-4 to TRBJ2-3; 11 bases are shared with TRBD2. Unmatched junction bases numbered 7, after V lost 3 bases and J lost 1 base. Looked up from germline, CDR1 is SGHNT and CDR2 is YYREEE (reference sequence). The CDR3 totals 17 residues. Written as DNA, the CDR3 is TGTGCCAGCAGCTCCCTAGCGGGGGGAAGCGGCACAGATACGCAGTATTTT. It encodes CASSSLAGGSGTDTQYF. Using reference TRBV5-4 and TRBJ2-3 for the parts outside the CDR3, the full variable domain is ETGVTQSPTHLIKTRGQQVTLRCSSQSGHNTVSWYQQALGQGPQFIFQYYREEENGRGNFPPRFSGLQFPNYSSELNVNALELDDSALYLCASSSLAGGSGTDTQYFGPGTRLTVL.

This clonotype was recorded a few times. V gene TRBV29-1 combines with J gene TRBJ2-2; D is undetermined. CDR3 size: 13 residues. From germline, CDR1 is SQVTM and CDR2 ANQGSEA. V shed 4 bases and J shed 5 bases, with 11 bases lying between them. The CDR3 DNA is TGCAGCGTTGTACTAAATAGAACCGGGGAGCTGTTTTTT. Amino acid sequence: CSVVLNRTGELFF.

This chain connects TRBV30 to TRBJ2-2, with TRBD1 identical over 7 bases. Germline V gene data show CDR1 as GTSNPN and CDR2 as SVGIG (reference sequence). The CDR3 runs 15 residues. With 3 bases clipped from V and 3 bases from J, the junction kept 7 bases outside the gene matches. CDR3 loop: CAWRRPDRDTGELFF. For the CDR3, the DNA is TGTGCCTGGAGAAGACCCGACAGGGACACCGGGGAGCTGTTTTTT.

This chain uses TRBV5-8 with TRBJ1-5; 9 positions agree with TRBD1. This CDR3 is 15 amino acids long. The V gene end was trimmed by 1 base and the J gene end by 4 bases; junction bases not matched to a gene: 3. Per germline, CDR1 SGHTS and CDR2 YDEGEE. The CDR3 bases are TGTGCCAGCAGCTTGCGGGACAGGGCAAATCAGCCCCAGCATTTT. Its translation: CASSLRDRANQPQHF. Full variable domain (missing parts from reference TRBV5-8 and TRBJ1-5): EAGVTQSPTHLIKTRGQQATLRCSPISGHTSVYWYQQALGLGLQFLLWYDEGEERNRGNFPPRFSGRQFPNYSSELNVNALELEDSALYLCASSLRDRANQPQHFGDGTRLSIL.

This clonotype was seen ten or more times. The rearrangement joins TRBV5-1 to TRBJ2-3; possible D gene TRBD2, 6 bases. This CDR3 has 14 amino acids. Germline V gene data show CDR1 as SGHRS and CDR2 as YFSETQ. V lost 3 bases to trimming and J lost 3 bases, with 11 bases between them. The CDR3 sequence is CASSWDFTTDTQYF. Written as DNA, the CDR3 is TGCGCCAGCAGCTGGGACTTTACAACAGATACGCAGTATTTT.

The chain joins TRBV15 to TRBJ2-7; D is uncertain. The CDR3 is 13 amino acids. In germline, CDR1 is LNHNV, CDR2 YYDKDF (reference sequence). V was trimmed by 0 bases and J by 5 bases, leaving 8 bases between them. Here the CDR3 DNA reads TGTGCCACCAGCAGAGATTGGTGGGACGAGCAGTACTTC. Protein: CATSRDWWDEQYF.

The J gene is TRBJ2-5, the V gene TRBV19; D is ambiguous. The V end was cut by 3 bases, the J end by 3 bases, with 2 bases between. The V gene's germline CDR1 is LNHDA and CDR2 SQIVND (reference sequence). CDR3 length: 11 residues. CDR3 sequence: CASSMKETQYF. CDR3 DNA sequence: TGTGCCAGTAGTATGAAAGAGACCCAGTACTTC.

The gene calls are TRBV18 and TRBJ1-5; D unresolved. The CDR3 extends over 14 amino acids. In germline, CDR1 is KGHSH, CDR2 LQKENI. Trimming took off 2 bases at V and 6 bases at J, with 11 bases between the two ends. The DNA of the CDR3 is TGTGCCAGCTCACCAAGGTTTGAACGTCAGCCCCAGCATTTT. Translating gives CASSPRFERQPQHF.

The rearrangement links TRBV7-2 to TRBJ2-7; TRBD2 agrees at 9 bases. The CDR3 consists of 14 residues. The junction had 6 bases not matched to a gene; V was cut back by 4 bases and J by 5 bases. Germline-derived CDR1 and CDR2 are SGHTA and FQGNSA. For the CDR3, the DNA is TGTGCCAGCAGCTCGGGACTAGCAGTCCACGAGCAGTACTTC. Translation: CASSSGLAVHEQYF. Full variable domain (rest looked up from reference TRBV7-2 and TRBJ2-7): GAGVSQSPSNKVTEKGKDVELRCDPISGHTALYWYRQSLGQGLEFLIYFQGNSAPDKSGLPSDRFSAERTGGSVSTLTIQRTQQEDSAVYLCASSSGLAVHEQYFGPGTRLTVT.

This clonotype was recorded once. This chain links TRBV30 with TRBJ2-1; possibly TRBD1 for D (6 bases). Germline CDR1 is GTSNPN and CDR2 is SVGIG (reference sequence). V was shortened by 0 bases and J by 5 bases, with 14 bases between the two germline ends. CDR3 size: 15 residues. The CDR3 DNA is TGTGCCTGGAGTGTACCCAGGACAGTTCACAATGAGCAGTTCTTC. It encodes CAWSVPRTVHNEQFF.

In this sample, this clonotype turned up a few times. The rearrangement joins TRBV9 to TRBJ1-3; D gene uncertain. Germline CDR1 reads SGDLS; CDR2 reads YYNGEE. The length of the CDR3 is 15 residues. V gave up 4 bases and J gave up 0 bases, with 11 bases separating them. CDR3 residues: CASSSGRTSGNTIYF. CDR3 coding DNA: TGTGCCAGCAGCTCTGGACGGACCTCTGGAAACACCATATATTTT.

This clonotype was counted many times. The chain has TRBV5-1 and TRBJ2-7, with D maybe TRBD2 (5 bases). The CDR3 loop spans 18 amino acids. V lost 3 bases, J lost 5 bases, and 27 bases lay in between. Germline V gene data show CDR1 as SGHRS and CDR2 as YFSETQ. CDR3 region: CASSSTGSGLLGPHEQYF. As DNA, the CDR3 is TGCGCCAGCAGCTCCACTGGTTCAGGACTCCTCGGCCCCCACGAGCAGTACTTC.

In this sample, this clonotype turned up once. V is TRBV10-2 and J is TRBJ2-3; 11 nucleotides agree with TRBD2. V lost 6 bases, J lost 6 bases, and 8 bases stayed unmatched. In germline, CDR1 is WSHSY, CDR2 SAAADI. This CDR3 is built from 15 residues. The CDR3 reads CASRQTSGGGDTQYF. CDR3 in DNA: TGCGCCAGCAGACAAACTAGCGGGGGAGGGGATACGCAGTATTTT.

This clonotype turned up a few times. CDR3 DNA: TGTGCCAGCAGCCCTTCGGGACAACGGCCGTACTTC. It specifies CASSPSGQRPYF. This chain connects TRBV12-3 or TRBV12-4 to TRBJ2-7; D is possibly TRBD1 (6 bases). CDR3 length equals 12 residues. The germline V and J ends were trimmed by 6 bases and 12 bases, with 18 bases remaining between them.

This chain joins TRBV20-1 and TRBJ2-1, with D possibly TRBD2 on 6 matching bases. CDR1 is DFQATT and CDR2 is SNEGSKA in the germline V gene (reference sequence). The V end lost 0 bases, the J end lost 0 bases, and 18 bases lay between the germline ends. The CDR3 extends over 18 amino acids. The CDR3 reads CSARDGGKTFSSYNEQFF. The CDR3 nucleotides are TGCAGTGCTAGAGATGGAGGGAAGACGTTTAGCTCCTACAATGAGCAGTTCTTC.